Each of the 13 T cell receptor beta chains below was sequenced from the same sample in a study of Ad26.COV2.S vaccination and SARS-CoV-2 variants. Data came from immunoSEQ multiplex PCR; TCRdb stores just in-frame clones and leaves some out. The sample consists of around 450,000 clones, approximately 87% of them appearing once. The treatment denotes: roughly 19 received Ad26.COV2.S at low or high dose, single or two shots; roughly 5 received placebo; per-sample allocation not given. The samples date from day 63 after the first vaccine or placebo injection. The sample in question was peripheral blood, obtained in a trial of Ad26.COV2.S vaccine versus placebo. All receptors derive from a person between 18 and 65 years old who received the Ad26.COV2.S COVID-19 vaccine or a placebo.

CDR3 protein: CASNSWSAGTEAFF. Here the CDR3 DNA reads TGTGCCAGCAACTCCTGGTCAGCGGGGACTGAAGCTTTCTTT. The chain couples TRBV7-2 to TRBJ1-1, with D unresolved. This CDR3 comprises 14 residues. Trimming took 7 bases from V and 5 from J, leaving 17 bases between them. Germline values: CDR1 SGHTA, CDR2 FQGNSA.

This clone was seen just once. The chain uses TRBV3-1 (or the pseudogene TRBV3-2) and TRBJ1-3; possible D gene TRBD1, 6 bases. The CDR3 is 15 residues long. CDR1 and CDR2 from the germline V gene are LGHDT and YNNKEL (reference sequence). V lost 0 bases and J lost 2, with 8 bases in between. The CDR3 nucleotides are TGTGCCAGCAGCCAAGACGGACAGACTGGAAACACCATATATTTT. It translates to CASSQDGQTGNTIYF.

The chain couples TRBV5-4 to TRBJ1-1; D is possibly TRBD1 (6 bases). CDR1 SGHNT and CDR2 YYREEE come from the germline V gene (reference sequence). The V end lost 5 bases, the J end lost 0 bases, and 17 bases lay between the germline ends. This CDR3 has 16 amino acids. In nucleotides, the CDR3 is TGTGCCAGCAGTAAAAGAACAGGGTATTTGAACACTGAAGCTTTCTTT. Its translation: CASSKRTGYLNTEAFF.

This chain joins TRBV4-3 and TRBJ2-5; TRBD2 might be the D (5 bases). The V end was cut by 0 bases, the J end by 5 bases, with 10 bases between. The V gene's germline CDR1 is LGHNA and CDR2 YSLEER. This CDR3 has 14 residues. Here the CDR3 DNA reads TGCGCCAGCAGCCAAGATTGGCGGGCGGAGACCCAGTACTTC. Its protein is CASSQDWRAETQYF.

The chain couples TRBV18 to TRBJ2-3; D remains unclear. CDR1 is KGHSH, CDR2 LQKENI, per germline. Trimming stripped 6 bases from V and 4 bases from J, with 8 bases between. The CDR3 has 12 amino acids. CDR3 residues: CASSGGPDTQYF. CDR3 coding DNA: TGTGCCAGCTCGGGTGGTCCAGATACGCAGTATTTT.

This clone appeared once. The rearrangement links TRBV5-1 to TRBJ2-2; D perhaps matches TRBD2 (6 bases). The germline CDR1 and CDR2 sequences are SGHRS and YFSETQ. V shed 2 bases and J shed 3 bases, with 11 bases lying between them. CDR3 length equals 15 residues. This chain's CDR3 is CASSFWDSDTGELFF. The CDR3 nucleotides are TGCGCCAGCAGCTTCTGGGACTCCGACACCGGGGAGCTGTTTTTT.

This chain joins TRBV6-5 and TRBJ2-2; weak D call: TRBD1 (5 bases). Trimming shortened V by 4 bases and J by 6 bases, and 12 bases separated the two germline ends. Germline CDR1 and CDR2: MNHEY and SVGAGI. The CDR3 has 14 amino acids. The CDR3 spells CASSLSQGSGELFF. As DNA, the CDR3 is TGTGCCAGCAGTTTAAGTCAGGGCTCCGGGGAGCTGTTTTTT.

The rearrangement links TRBV7-9 to TRBJ1-1, with D uncertain. CDR3 length: 13 amino acids. Germline V gene data show CDR1 as SEHNR and CDR2 as FQNEAQ (reference sequence). V lost 5 bases and J 1 base, leaving 8 bases between the germline ends. CDR3 in amino acids: CASSQDKNTEAFF. The CDR3 DNA is TGTGCCAGCAGCCAAGACAAGAACACTGAAGCTTTCTTT.

The chain combines TRBV28 with TRBJ1-1; D is unresolved. CDR1 and CDR2 from the germline V gene are MDHEN and SYDVKM. The CDR3 is made up of 14 amino acids. Trimming shortened V by 2 bases and J by 1 base, and 8 bases separated the two germline ends. CDR3 region: CASSLGLRNTEAFF. As DNA, the CDR3 is TGTGCCAGCAGTTTAGGACTTAGGAACACTGAAGCTTTCTTT. Drawing the rest from reference TRBV28 and TRBJ1-1, the complete variable domain is DVKVTQSSRYLVKRTGEKVFLECVQDMDHENMFWYRQDPGLGLRLIYFSYDVKMKEKGDIPEGYSVSREKKERFSLILESASTNQTSMYLCASSLGLRNTEAFFGQGTRLTVV.

The chain links TRBV7-3 to TRBJ1-1; 7 bases map to TRBD1. V trimming: 0 bases; J trimming: 0 bases; junction bases outside the gene matches: 1. The length of the CDR3 is 15 residues. Germline V gives CDR1 SGHTA, CDR2 FQGTGA. The CDR3 is CASSLTGTVNTEAFF. CDR3 DNA: TGTGCCAGCAGCTTAACCGGGACAGTGAACACTGAAGCTTTCTTT.

The chain joins TRBV11-2 to TRBJ2-3; D gene uncertain. Trimming removed 4 bases from V and 1 base from J, with 9 bases in between. In germline, CDR1 is SGHAT, CDR2 FQNNGV. This CDR3 comprises 14 residues. The CDR3 DNA sequence: TGTGCCAGCAGCTCGTCGGTAGGCACAGATACGCAGTATTTT. It yields the protein CASSSSVGTDTQYF.

J is TRBJ2-3 and V is TRBV6-2 or TRBV6-3; 7 bases are shared with TRBD2. This CDR3 is built from 18 residues. Looked up from germline, CDR1 is MNHEY and CDR2 is SVGEGT. V lost 1 base to trimming and J lost 2 bases; unmatched junction nucleotides: 12. DNA of the CDR3: TGTGCCAGCAGTTACTTTCCAGCGGGAAGAGCCCCCACAGATACGCAGTATTTT. Translation gives CASSYFPAGRAPTDTQYF.

The V gene is TRBV28, the J gene TRBJ1-3; D is undetermined. Trimming took off 4 bases at V and 0 bases at J, with 13 bases between the two ends. The germline CDR1 and CDR2 sequences are MDHEN and SYDVKM. The CDR3 runs 16 residues. The CDR3 coding sequence is TGTGCCAGCAGTTCCCCGACGTTCTACTCTGGAAACACCATATATTTT. Amino acids: CASSSPTFYSGNTIYF.